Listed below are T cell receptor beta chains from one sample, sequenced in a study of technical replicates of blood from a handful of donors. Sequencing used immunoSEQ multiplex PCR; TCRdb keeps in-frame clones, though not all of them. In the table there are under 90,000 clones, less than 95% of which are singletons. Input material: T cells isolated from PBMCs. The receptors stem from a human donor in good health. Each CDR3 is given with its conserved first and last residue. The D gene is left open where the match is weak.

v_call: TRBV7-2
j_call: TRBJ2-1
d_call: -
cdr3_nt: TGTGCCAGCAGCTTAGGCGGGCCGTCCTACAATGAGCAGTTCTTC
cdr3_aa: CASSLGGPSYNEQFF

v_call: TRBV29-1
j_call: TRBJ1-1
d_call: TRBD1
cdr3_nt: TGCAGCGTTGCTAGGACAGGGGGCACTGAAGCTTTCTTT
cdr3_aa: CSVARTGGTEAFF

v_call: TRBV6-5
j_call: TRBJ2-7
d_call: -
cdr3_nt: TGTGCCAGCAGTTACTCGACGGGCCAGGGCTCCTACGAGCAGTACTTC
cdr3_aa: CASSYSTGQGSYEQYF

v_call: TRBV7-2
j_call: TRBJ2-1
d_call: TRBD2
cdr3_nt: TGTGCCAGCAGCTTAGGAAGGAGGGGCGCGGGGGTCTACAATGAGCAGTTCTTC
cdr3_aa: CASSLGRRGAGVYNEQFF

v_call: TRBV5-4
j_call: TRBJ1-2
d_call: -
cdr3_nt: TGTGCCAGTAGGAAGAGGGATTATGGCTACACCTTC
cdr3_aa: CASRKRDYGYTF

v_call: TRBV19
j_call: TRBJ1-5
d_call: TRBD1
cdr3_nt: TGTGCCAGTAGAAGGGACAGAAATCAGCCCCAGCATTTT
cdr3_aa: CASRRDRNQPQHF

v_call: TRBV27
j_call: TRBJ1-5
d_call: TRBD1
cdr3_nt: TGTGCCAGCAGTCCATGGACAGGGAAGGCGGATCAGCCCCAGCATTTT
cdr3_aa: CASSPWTGKADQPQHF

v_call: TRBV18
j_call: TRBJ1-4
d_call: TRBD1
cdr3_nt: TGTGCCAGCTATTCCGGGACAGGGAATGAAAAACTGTTTTTT
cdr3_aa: CASYSGTGNEKLFF

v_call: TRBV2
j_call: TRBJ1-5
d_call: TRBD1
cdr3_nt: TGTGCCAGCAGTCGGCTGGGGACAGGGGCTAATAGCAATCAGCCCCAGCATTTT
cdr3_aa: CASSRLGTGANSNQPQHF

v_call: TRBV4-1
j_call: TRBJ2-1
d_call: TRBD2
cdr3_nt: TGCGCCAGCAGCCTTAAAAGGGTAGCGGGGGGTTTCTACAATGAGCAGTTCTTC
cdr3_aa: CASSLKRVAGGFYNEQFF

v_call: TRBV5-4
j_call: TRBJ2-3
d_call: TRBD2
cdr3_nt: TGTGCCAGCAGCGGGGGACTAGCGGGCCTCACAGATACGCAGTATTTT
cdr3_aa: CASSGGLAGLTDTQYF

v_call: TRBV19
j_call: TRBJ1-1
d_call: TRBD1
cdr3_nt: TGTGCCAGTAGTTTGGGAACAGGGGCTGAAGCTTTCTTT
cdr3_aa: CASSLGTGAEAFF

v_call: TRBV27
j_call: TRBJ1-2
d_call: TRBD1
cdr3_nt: TGTGCCAGCAGTTCGTGGAGGGGGCCCTATGGCTACACCTTC
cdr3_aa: CASSSWRGPYGYTF